This T cell receptor beta chain is from a study of regulatory T cells in long-lasting Graves disease. Construction of the TCR beta libraries employed iRepertoire HTBI primers in conjunction with Arm-PCR of CDR3 regions. TCRdb itself ran the multiplex PCR reads through MiXCR, one entry per CDR3 protein. The data show under 500,000 distinct CDR3 sequences, with about 15% seen just once and about 10% held by the top ten. The CDR3 is made up of 14 amino acids. Germline trimming cut 2 bases from V and 7 bases from J; bases unmatched to any gene: 4. Germline-derived CDR1 and CDR2 are MNHEY and SVGAGI. At least ten counts were recorded for this clonotype. Time point given: newly diagnosed GD, antithyroid drugs for less than 3 months. The authors made the TCR library using RNA they extracted from PBMCs. Per American Thyroid Association guidelines, Graves' disease was diagnosed. This sample was shared with a second study, whose subject was T cells in Graves' hyperthyroidism and ophthalmopathy.

J is TRBJ2-5 and V is TRBV6-5, with 10 nucleotides matching TRBD1. Sequenced material: peripheral blood mononuclear cells (PBMCs), taken at new diagnosis, from a patient treated with antithyroid drugs. This clonotype was sampled from a woman aged 25-40 years with Graves disease. Here the CDR3 reads CASSYLTGGWTQYF. In nucleotides, the CDR3 is TGTGCCAGCAGTTACCTGACAGGGGGCTGGACCCAGTACTTC.